This T cell receptor beta chain appears in the sequencing data of a study of human T cells and chemical hapten exposure. Study-wide background: Largely, small differences in pooled library volume made per-sample TCR yields vary.

The library labeled individual cDNA molecules by adding unique molecular identifiers to them. TCRdb fed the RACE reads into MiXCR, producing one record per CDR3 protein. Of tens of thousands of distinct CDR3 sequences detected, 10% appear once; the ten largest clones hold about 1.3%. Time point specified: patch test 1, 2 weeks after DPC sensitization. This sample's treatment: therapeutic diphenylcyclopropenone sensitization with weekly scalp DPC. Suited to DPC and affected by alopecia, the donors ranged from 18 to 70 years old. This clonotype showed up just a few times. The CDR3 consists of 16 residues. Germline V gene sequence: CDR1 LGHNA, CDR2 YSLEER. V shed 2 bases and J shed 0 bases, with 11 bases lying between them.

The sample in question was whole blood, obtained in connection with sensitization to the hapten diphenylcyclopropenone (DPC). V gene TRBV4-3 combines with J gene TRBJ2-1, with D possibly being TRBD2 (6 bases). The receptor was derived from a woman aged 45-65 years with alopecia areata. Some clones in this sample may be carry-over from other donors' samples. CDR3 DNA sequence: TGCGCCAGCAGCCAAACTAGCCGGAGCTCCTACAATGAGCAGTTCTTC. It yields the protein CASSQTSRSSYNEQFF.